This T cell receptor (beta chain) is drawn from a study of T cells in localized non-small cell lung cancer. Overall study findings and caveats: Adjacent lung was found to contain a median approximately 62 of the top 100 tumor clones.

Germline assignment: CDR1 MGHRA and CDR2 YSYEKL. The CDR3 is 14 residues long. The J segment lost 3 bases and the V segment lost 4 bases, leaving 4 bases of the junction unmatched. Profiling relied on immunoSEQ multiplex PCR, and the TCRdb table lists in-frame clones only, not all of them. There are approximately 600 clones in the sample; 21% occur only once, and around 23% lies in the top ten. On this clone: The antigen remains undetermined.

V and J are TRBV4-1 and TRBJ2-7; 9 bases are a match to TRBD2. This clonotype was obtained from a female donor aged 60 or older with stage I squamous cell lung carcinoma. The sequencing used lung tumor tissue, collected before any cancer treatment. CDR3 protein: CASSRLAGDYEQYF. The CDR3 region has the DNA TGCGCCAGCAGCCGGTTAGCGGGAGACTACGAGCAGTACTTC.